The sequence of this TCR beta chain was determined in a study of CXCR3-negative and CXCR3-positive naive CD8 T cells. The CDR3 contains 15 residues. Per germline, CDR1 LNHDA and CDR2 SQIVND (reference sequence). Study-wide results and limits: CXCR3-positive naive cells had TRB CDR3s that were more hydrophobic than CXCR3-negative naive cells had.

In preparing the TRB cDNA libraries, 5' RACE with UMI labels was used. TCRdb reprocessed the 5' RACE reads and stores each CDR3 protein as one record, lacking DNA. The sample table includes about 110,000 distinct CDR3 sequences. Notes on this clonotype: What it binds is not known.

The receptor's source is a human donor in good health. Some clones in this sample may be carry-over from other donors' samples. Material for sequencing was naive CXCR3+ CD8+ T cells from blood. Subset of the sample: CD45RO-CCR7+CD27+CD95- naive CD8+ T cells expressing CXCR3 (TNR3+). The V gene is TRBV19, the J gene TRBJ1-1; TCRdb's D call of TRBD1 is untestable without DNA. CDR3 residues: CASTDRGLMNTEAFF. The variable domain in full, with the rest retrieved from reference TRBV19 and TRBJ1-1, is DGGITQSPKYLFRKEGQNVTLSCEQNLNHDAMYWYRQDPGQGLRLIYYSQIVNDFQKGDIAEGYSVSREKKESFPLTVTSAQKNPTAFYLCASTDRGLMNTEAFFGQGTRLTVV.